One and the same sample provided the 3 T cell receptor beta chains below, sequenced in a study of graft-versus-host responses after intestinal transplantation. Profiled with immunoSEQ multiplex PCR; TCRdb holds only in-frame clones, not every one. Of some 120,000 clones in the sample, roughly 92% were seen once. Antigens for these TCRs are unknown. This sample comprised unstimulated CD4+ T cells sorted from spleen or lymph node cells, obtained before intestinal transplant. The receptors were sampled from a human donor who received an intestinal transplant.

The CDR3 sequence is CASSLRQGLDGYTF. CDR3 nucleotides: TGTGCCAGCAGCCTACGACAGGGTTTAGATGGCTACACCTTC. This rearrangement joins TRBV7-9 to TRBJ1-2, with 7 bases aligning to TRBD1. From germline, CDR1 is SEHNR and CDR2 FQNEAQ (reference sequence). The CDR3 has 14 residues. V lost 5 bases, J lost 6 bases, and 9 bases stayed unmatched. The entire variable domain, with the rest obtained from reference TRBV7-9 and TRBJ1-2, is as follows: DTGVSQNPRHKITKRGQNVTFRCDPISEHNRLYWYRQTLGQGPEFLTYFQNEAQLEKSRLLSDRFSAERPKGSFSTLEIQRTEQGDSAMYLCASSLRQGLDGYTFGSGTRLTVV.

This clone was observed a handful of times. The rearrangement uses TRBV6-6 and TRBJ1-1; a weak D match, TRBD1 (6 bases). The V and J ends lost 4 bases and 7 bases respectively, with 16 bases between them. Germline CDR1 and CDR2: MNHNY and SVGAGI (reference sequence). The CDR3 is 14 residues long. Written as DNA, the CDR3 is TGTGCCAGCAGTTTCGACAGGAATACGGGTGAAGCTTTCTTT. Protein: CASSFDRNTGEAFF.

The genes are TRBV28 and TRBJ2-1; 10 positions match TRBD2. The ends lost 5 bases at V and 7 bases at J; junction bases unmatched: 8. CDR3 size: 15 residues. Looked up from germline, CDR1 is MDHEN and CDR2 is SYDVKM. The CDR3 here is CASSPQRGGLNEQFF. For the CDR3, the DNA is TGTGCCAGCAGTCCTCAGCGGGGGGGCCTAAATGAGCAGTTCTTC. Filled out from reference TRBV28 and TRBJ2-1, the complete variable domain reads DVKVTQSSRYLVKRTGEKVFLECVQDMDHENMFWYRQDPGLGLRLIYFSYDVKMKEKGDIPEGYSVSREKKERFSLILESASTNQTSMYLCASSPQRGGLNEQFFGPGTRLTVL.